These 14 T cell receptor beta chains were sequenced from one sample in a study of blood T cells in healthy people across ages. Combining a sample-barcoded 5' primer with a J-beta primer mix, a second PCR ran for about 7 to 11 cycles. TCRdb recomputed calls from the 5' RACE reads with MiXCR, one row per CDR3 protein. The table lists about 1.4 million distinct CDR3 sequences, almost 60% of them singletons. The specimen sequenced was blood. These receptors were obtained from a young man in good health.

V usage is TRBV10-3 and J usage is TRBJ2-5; 11 positions match TRBD1. Germline V lookup: CDR1 ENHRY, CDR2 SYGVKD. The ends lost 4 bases at V and 5 bases at J; junction bases unmatched: 6. The CDR3 consists of 15 residues. DNA of the CDR3: TGTGCCATCAGTGCCCGGGACAGGGGGGAGGAGACCCAGTACTTC. Translated: CAISARDRGEETQYF.

This clonotype was counted only a few times. The chain links TRBV28 to TRBJ2-5, with D hard to call. Germline V gives CDR1 MDHEN, CDR2 SYDVKM. CDR3 length equals 10 residues. V lost 6 bases to trimming and J lost 11 bases, with 10 bases between them. As DNA, the CDR3 is TGTGCCAGCAGCCACATGGAGCAGTACTTC. Its protein product is CASSHMEQYF.

The sample holds a few counts of this clonotype. CDR3 in amino acids: CSASLTSYNEQFF. The CDR3 coding sequence is TGCAGTGCTAGCCTAACGTCCTACAATGAGCAGTTCTTC. The chain uses TRBV20-1 and TRBJ2-1, with D unclear. CDR3 length equals 13 residues. The V gene lost 3 bases and the J gene lost 1 base, with 7 bases spanning the gap. CDR1 and CDR2 (germline): DFQATT, SNEGSKA (reference sequence).

The chain is built from TRBV27 and TRBJ1-2; 7 bases map to TRBD1. J was trimmed by 0 bases and V by 7 bases; bases with no gene match: 14. This CDR3 comprises 17 residues. Germline CDR1 is MNHEY and CDR2 is SMNVEV (reference sequence). CDR3 coding DNA: TGTGCCAGCAAGACAGGGACGGACCAGGGGACTAACTATGGCTACACCTTC. Amino acids: CASKTGTDQGTNYGYTF.

The DNA of the CDR3 is TGCAGTGCTAGACCCGGAGTGGCCCCCATCGAGCAGTACTTC. Protein sequence: CSARPGVAPIEQYF. This chain uses TRBV20-1 with TRBJ2-7; D uncertain. The germline V gene has CDR1 DFQATT and CDR2 SNEGSKA (reference sequence). This CDR3 is 14 amino acids long. Trimming took 2 bases from V and 6 from J, leaving 17 bases between them.

The rearrangement joins TRBV6-6 to TRBJ2-4; D is unclear. The closer fit of TRBJ2-7 to the DNA end suggests the J call may be wrong. The CDR3 runs 12 residues. Germline V lookup: CDR1 MNHNY, CDR2 SVGAGI (reference sequence). CDR3 bases: TGTGCCAGCAGTTACACCATCTACGAGCAGTACTTC. It encodes CASSYTIYEQYF.

This clonotype was picked up a small number of times. The chain employs TRBV24-1 and TRBJ2-5, with D possibly TRBD1 on 6 matching bases. Germline values: CDR1 KGHDR, CDR2 SFDVKD. V gave up 4 bases and J gave up 3 bases, with 20 bases separating them. This CDR3 contains 17 residues. In DNA, the CDR3 is TGTGCCACCAGTGAGCCACAGGGTGGGACGCGGGAAGAGACCCAGTACTTC. Its protein is CATSEPQGGTREETQYF.

The rearrangement links TRBV4-1 to TRBJ2-5; tentatively, D is TRBD2 (6 bases). V lost 1 base, J lost 5 bases, and 17 bases lay in between. This CDR3 is 16 amino acids long. Germline-derived CDR1 and CDR2 are MGHRA and YSYEKL. CDR3 loop: CASSQGASNRGETQYF. CDR3 bases: TGCGCCAGCAGCCAAGGGGCTTCGAACCGGGGGGAGACCCAGTACTTC.

This chain connects TRBV5-6 to TRBJ1-1, with D tentatively TRBD1 (6 bases). The germline V gene has CDR1 SGHDT and CDR2 YYEEEE. The V end was cut by 1 base, the J end by 7 bases, with 8 bases between. This CDR3 spans 12 amino acids. Here the CDR3 reads CASSLRTVEAFF. CDR3 DNA sequence: TGTGCCAGCAGCTTGAGGACAGTTGAAGCTTTCTTT.

This chain connects TRBV24-1 to TRBJ2-3, with 12 bases lining up with TRBD2. The length of the CDR3 is 15 residues. Trimming removed 9 bases from V and 0 bases from J; junction bases left unmatched: 3. Germline CDR1 KGHDR, CDR2 SFDVKD. The CDR3 bases are TGTGCCACCGCTAGCGGGAGGGGAAGCACAGATACGCAGTATTTT. It is translated as CATASGRGSTDTQYF.

This clonotype has a handful of counts. This chain uses TRBV4-2 with TRBJ2-5, with 9 positions matching TRBD2. CDR1 is LGHNA, CDR2 YNFKEQ, per germline. The CDR3 has 16 residues. V trimming: 0 bases; J trimming: 7 bases; junction bases outside the gene matches: 9. The CDR3 DNA reads as TGTGCCAGCAGCCAAGACTTCAGCGGGGGGTTGGGGACCCAGTACTTC. This encodes CASSQDFSGGLGTQYF.

The chain recombines TRBV15 with TRBJ1-1; D ambiguous. With 2 bases removed from V and 4 bases from J, the gap between germline ends came to 11 bases. The CDR3 has 14 residues. Germline V gene sequence: CDR1 LNHNV, CDR2 YYDKDF (reference sequence). The CDR3 region is CATSRPGRATEAFF. The CDR3 DNA reads TGTGCCACCAGCAGACCAGGCCGAGCCACTGAAGCTTTCTTT.

The J gene is TRBJ1-5, the V gene TRBV7-2; D call uncertain. V shed 2 bases and J shed 9 bases, with 11 bases lying between them. The CDR3 has 13 residues. Germline CDR1 reads SGHTA; CDR2 reads FQGNSA. CDR3 DNA: TGTGCCAGCAGCTTAAGAGCTCTGTGGCCCCAGCATTTT. This translates into CASSLRALWPQHF.

This clonotype was counted a few times. The chain has TRBV12-3 or TRBV12-4 and TRBJ2-7, with D unclear. The CDR3 runs to 16 residues. Trimming cost V 5 bases and J 0 bases, with 17 bases left between them. The CDR3 is CASSPPGGPSSYEQYF. In DNA, the CDR3 is TGTGCCAGCAGTCCACCGGGTGGGCCGAGCTCCTACGAGCAGTACTTC.